This T cell receptor (beta chain) stems from a study of tumour-infiltrating T cells in Burkitt lymphoma. The wider study: Repertoire clonality predicted overall and progression-free survival.

TCRdb's table, derived via immunoSEQ multiplex PCR, lists solely in-frame clones and lacks some. In the table there are tens of thousands of clones, around 30% of which are singletons. This clone was recorded a few times. The CDR3 is 13 residues long. V was clipped by 3 bases and J by 0 bases, with 7 bases between them. The germline gives CDR1 GTSNPN, CDR2 SVGIG (reference sequence). Sequencing was performed on tumor tissue. This clonotype was obtained from a human donor with Burkitt lymphoma. V usage is TRBV30 and J usage is TRBJ2-3; D is undetermined. In DNA, the CDR3 is TGTGCCTGGAGGTCCCCTAGCACAGATACGCAGTATTTT. Translated: CAWRSPSTDTQYF.